These 26 T cell receptor beta chains originate from one sample sequenced in a study of T cell responses to AZD1222 COVID-19 vaccine. TCRdb's table, derived via immunoSEQ multiplex PCR, lists solely in-frame clones and lacks some. The sample lists 94,000 or so clones, about 89% occurring once. This sample comprised peripheral blood, obtained on day 0 of AZD1222 vaccination. These receptors originate from an adult in good health.

V is TRBV6-2 or TRBV6-3 and J is TRBJ1-1; D gene uncertain. The V gene's germline CDR1 is MNHEY and CDR2 SVGEGT. This CDR3 has 15 amino acids. V lost 0 bases to trimming and J lost 5 bases, with 13 bases between them. CDR3 coding DNA: TGTGCCAGCAGTTACTCTCGCTTTGGGAGGACTGAAGCTTTCTTT. Translating it yields CASSYSRFGRTEAFF.

This rearrangement joins TRBV25-1 to TRBJ2-3; D is possibly TRBD2 (5 bases). Germline lookup yields CDR1 MGHDK and CDR2 SYGVNS. The CDR3 sequence is 15 residues long. V was trimmed by 5 bases and J by 0 bases, leaving 12 bases between them. CDR3 sequence (DNA): TGTGCCAGCAGTCCCCTTCGGGGAAGCACAGATACGCAGTATTTT. This gives the protein CASSPLRGSTDTQYF. Full variable domain (outside the CDR3, taken from reference TRBV25-1 and TRBJ2-3): EADIYQTPRYLVIGTGKKITLECSQTMGHDKMYWYQQDPGMELHLIHYSYGVNSTEKGDLSSESTVSRIRTEHFPLTLESARPSHTSQYLCASSPLRGSTDTQYFGPGTRLTVL.

The table lists this clone with a count of one. CDR3 in amino acids: CASSFGGHEQFF. The CDR3 coding sequence is TGTGCCAGCAGTTTTGGGGGCCATGAGCAGTTCTTC. This chain joins TRBV12-3 or TRBV12-4 and TRBJ2-1, with D perhaps TRBD1 (6 bases). The CDR3 covers 12 residues. Trimming cost V 3 bases and J 8 bases, with 8 bases left between them.

This chain connects TRBV15 to TRBJ2-6, with D perhaps matching TRBD2 (5 bases). Germline V gene lookup returns CDR1 LNHNV and CDR2 YYDKDF (reference sequence). Trimming pared 4 bases from V and 4 bases from J, leaving 14 bases between. The CDR3 covers 16 residues. CDR3 residues: CATSTPPWRGANVLTF. CDR3 DNA: TGTGCCACCAGCACCCCACCTTGGAGGGGGGCCAACGTCCTGACTTTC. The full variable domain, with the rest looked up from reference TRBV15 and TRBJ2-6, is DAMVIQNPRYQVTQFGKPVTLSCSQTLNHNVMYWYQQKSSQAPKLLFHYYDKDFNNEADTPDNFQSRRPNTSFCFLDIRSPGLGDTAMYLCATSTPPWRGANVLTFGAGSRLTVL.

The chain carries TRBV11-3 and TRBJ2-3; D perhaps matches TRBD2 (6 bases). CDR3 length: 16 amino acids. Germline CDR1 and CDR2: SGHNT and YENEEA. Trimming took 0 bases from V and 0 from J, leaving 10 bases between them. CDR3 sequence reads: CASSLDSGTSTDTQYF. CDR3 DNA sequence: TGTGCCAGCAGCTTAGATTCCGGGACTAGCACAGATACGCAGTATTTT.

The J gene is TRBJ1-1, the V gene TRBV28, with D tentatively TRBD1 (5 bases). CDR3 length: 14 residues. The germline V gene encodes CDR1 MDHEN and CDR2 SYDVKM. V gave up 3 bases and J gave up 8 bases, with 16 bases separating them. In DNA form, the CDR3 reads TGTGCCAGCAGTTTTACTGCAGGGAGAGGAGAAGCTTTCTTT. Translating gives CASSFTAGRGEAFF.

This chain links TRBV18 with TRBJ1-3; D unresolved. The CDR3 loop spans 15 amino acids. Trimming left V 3 bases short and J 4 bases short, with 13 bases between. Germline V lookup: CDR1 KGHSH, CDR2 LQKENI. As DNA, the CDR3 is TGTGCCAGCTCACCTATTTTTCTGGGCGGAAACACCATATATTTT. Protein: CASSPIFLGGNTIYF.

This clone was found once. The chain recombines TRBV5-4 with TRBJ1-5; the match to TRBD1 covers 8 bases. CDR1 and CDR2 (germline): SGHNT, YYREEE (reference sequence). V lost 0 bases and J lost 6; bases outside the gene matches: 5. The length of the CDR3 is 15 residues. CDR3 amino acids: CASSLDRGSGQPQHF. DNA for the CDR3: TGTGCCAGCAGCTTGGACAGGGGGTCCGGTCAGCCCCAGCATTTT.

The chain combines TRBV24-1 with TRBJ2-3; 9 bases fit TRBD1. The CDR3 has 16 amino acids. The germline V gene has CDR1 KGHDR and CDR2 SFDVKD. Trimming at V came to 3 bases and at J to 4 bases, leaving 7 bases not matched to a gene. The CDR3 region has the DNA TGTGCCACCAGTGATACGGGACAGGGCGACGCAGATACGCAGTATTTT. Amino acid sequence: CATSDTGQGDADTQYF.

This chain joins TRBV30 and TRBJ1-1; 7 nucleotides match TRBD1. Looked up from germline, CDR1 is GTSNPN and CDR2 is SVGIG (reference sequence). The CDR3 runs 15 residues. V dropped 6 bases and J dropped 0; count of bases not matched to a gene: 10. The CDR3 DNA sequence: TGTGCCTGCTTACCTTACGACAGGGTGAACACTGAAGCTTTCTTT. Protein product: CACLPYDRVNTEAFF.

This clone was picked up one time. The rearrangement links TRBV5-5 to TRBJ2-3; 7 bases align to TRBD2. In germline, CDR1 is SGHKS, CDR2 YYEKEE (reference sequence). V dropped 2 bases and J dropped 7; count of bases not matched to a gene: 13. The CDR3 consists of 16 residues. This chain's CDR3 is CASSFRQRGTVNTQYF. CDR3 coding DNA: TGTGCCAGCAGCTTCCGCCAGCGGGGAACGGTGAATACGCAGTATTTT. Complete variable domain (other parts from reference TRBV5-5 and TRBJ2-3): DAGVTQSPTHLIKTRGQQVTLRCSPISGHKSVSWYQQVLGQGPQFIFQYYEKEERGRGNFPDRFSARQFPNYSSELNVNALLLGDSALYLCASSFRQRGTVNTQYFGPGTRLTVL.

This sequence joins TRBV6-5 and TRBJ1-2; weak D call: TRBD1 (5 bases). The CDR3 is made up of 13 amino acids. V dropped 8 bases and J dropped 7 bases, with 17 bases sitting between them. Germline CDR1 and CDR2: MNHEY and SVGAGI. CDR3 amino acids: CASGRGGGRGYTF. DNA for the CDR3: TGTGCCAGCGGGCGTGGCGGGGGTCGTGGCTACACCTTC.

The CDR3: CASSVGRDSPLHF. As DNA, the CDR3 is TGTGCCAGCAGTGTTGGCAGAGACTCACCCCTCCACTTT. V usage is TRBV2 and J usage is TRBJ1-6; D unclear. The CDR3 is 13 amino acids. Germline CDR1 is SNHLY and CDR2 is FYNNEI. The V gene lost 4 bases and the J gene lost 10 bases, with 11 bases spanning the gap.

V is TRBV4-2 and J is TRBJ2-7, with 8 bases that match TRBD2. The germline gives CDR1 LGHNA, CDR2 YNFKEQ. V lost 1 base, J lost 3 bases, and 5 bases stayed unmatched. The CDR3 totals 15 residues. In DNA form, the CDR3 reads TGTGCCAGCAGCCAAGGCGGGGGGCCCCTCTACGAGCAGTACTTC. Translating gives CASSQGGGPLYEQYF.

The gene calls are TRBV10-3 and TRBJ2-7, with D perhaps assigned TRBD1 or TRBD2 (5 bases each). The CDR3 extends over 12 amino acids. Trimming pared 6 bases from V and 4 bases from J, leaving 10 bases between. Germline V gene lookup returns CDR1 ENHRY and CDR2 SYGVKD. In DNA, the CDR3 is TGTGCCATCAGGGGAGACAGATACGAGCAGTACTTC. Translating it yields CAIRGDRYEQYF.

Here the CDR3 reads CASSRRGDATGELFF. DNA for the CDR3: TGTGCCAGCAGTCGGCGGGGGGACGCCACCGGGGAGCTGTTTTTT. The chain uses TRBV7-3 and TRBJ2-2, with 8 bases lining up with TRBD2. The CDR3 loop spans 15 amino acids. Germline CDR1 SGHTA, CDR2 FQGTGA. The V gene end was trimmed by 6 bases and the J gene end by 4 bases; junction bases not matched to a gene: 7. The full variable domain, with the rest looked up from reference TRBV7-3 and TRBJ2-2, is GAGVSQTPSNKVTEKGKYVELRCDPISGHTALYWYRQSLGQGPEFLIYFQGTGAADDSGLPNDRFFAVRPEGSVSTLKIQRTERGDSAVYLCASSRRGDATGELFFGEGSRLTVL.

This sequence joins TRBV4-1 and TRBJ1-5; 7 nucleotides agree with TRBD1. CDR1 and CDR2 from the germline V gene are MGHRA and YSYEKL. J lost 6 bases, V lost 0 bases, and 5 bases had no gene match. The CDR3 runs to 15 residues. The CDR3 DNA is TGCGCCAGCAGCCAAGAGTGGACAGGAGGTCAGCCCCAGCATTTT. It encodes CASSQEWTGGQPQHF.

The V call is TRBV28, the J call TRBJ2-2; D not certain. The CDR3 is 15 amino acids. CDR1 MDHEN and CDR2 SYDVKM come from the germline V gene. Between the trimmed V and J ends, which lost 2 bases and 2 bases, there was a span of 9 bases. The CDR3, as DNA: TGTGCCAGCAGTTTACTAGGCACTAACACCGGGGAGCTGTTTTTT. Its translation is CASSLLGTNTGELFF.

This clone appeared a few times. V usage is TRBV7-9 and J usage is TRBJ1-1; D remains unclear. The CDR3 covers 14 residues. The V and J ends lost 2 bases and 8 bases respectively, with 15 bases between them. Per germline, CDR1 SEHNR and CDR2 FQNEAQ (reference sequence). The CDR3 protein is CASSLLEGLGEAFF. In DNA, the CDR3 is TGTGCCAGCAGCTTATTGGAGGGCCTGGGGGAAGCTTTCTTT.

The chain recombines TRBV7-9 with TRBJ1-1; unclear D gene. Germline V gene data show CDR1 as SEHNR and CDR2 as FQNEAQ (reference sequence). Trimming pared 7 bases from V and 1 base from J, leaving 16 bases between. This CDR3 spans 15 amino acids. Here the CDR3 reads CASNPSLGKNTEAFF. CDR3 coding DNA: TGTGCCAGCAACCCCTCCCTCGGGAAGAACACTGAAGCTTTCTTT.

The J gene is TRBJ1-2, the V gene TRBV9, with 7 bases matching TRBD1. The J segment lost 0 bases and the V segment lost 3 bases, leaving 23 bases of the junction unmatched. This CDR3 is built from 21 residues. Germline-derived CDR1 and CDR2 are SGDLS and YYNGEE. CDR3 sequence reads: CASSGRVRGVAGGWANYGYTF. The CDR3 DNA sequence: TGTGCCAGCAGCGGACGCGTACGAGGGGTGGCAGGGGGATGGGCTAACTATGGCTACACCTTC.

The rearrangement joins TRBV2 to TRBJ1-5; no firm D call. Trimming took off 5 bases at V and 2 bases at J, with 13 bases between the two ends. CDR3 size: 15 residues. The V gene's germline CDR1 is SNHLY and CDR2 FYNNEI. CDR3: CASSLILRGNQPQHF. As DNA, the CDR3 is TGTGCCAGCAGTTTGATCCTTAGGGGCAATCAGCCCCAGCATTTT.

The chain combines TRBV4-1 with TRBJ2-7; TRBD1 might be the D (5 bases). The CDR3 length is 13 residues. Germline V CDR1 and CDR2: MGHRA, YSYEKL. The ends were cut back, 1 base at V and 5 bases at J, with 9 bases in the middle. CDR3 nucleotides: TGCGCCAGCAGCCAAGGGAAGGGGAACGAGCAGTACTTC. Its translation is CASSQGKGNEQYF.

The V and J genes are TRBV5-4 and TRBJ2-5; D may be TRBD1 (5 bases). The CDR3 spans 12 residues. Germline V gene data show CDR1 as SGHNT and CDR2 as YYREEE (reference sequence). The ends were cut back, 4 bases at V and 5 bases at J, with 9 bases in the middle. The CDR3 loop reads CASSEDTETQYF. In DNA form, the CDR3 reads TGTGCCAGCAGCGAGGACACGGAGACCCAGTACTTC.

This chain connects TRBV13 to TRBJ2-1; D not certain. Germline CDR1 and CDR2: PRHDT and FYEKMQ (reference sequence). There are 12 residues in the CDR3. The V end lost 8 bases, the J end lost 5 bases, and 10 bases lay between the germline ends. The CDR3 DNA follows: TGTGCCAGCTCATGGGCCGACAATGAGCAGTTCTTC. This sequence encodes CASSWADNEQFF.

This sequence joins TRBV7-2 and TRBJ2-3, with D possibly matching TRBD2 (6 bases). Germline V lookup: CDR1 SGHTA, CDR2 FQGNSA. This CDR3 has 16 amino acids. The V end lost 0 bases, the J end lost 5 bases, and 15 bases lay between the germline ends. CDR3 in amino acids: CASSLARRGGVDTQYF. As DNA, the CDR3 is TGTGCCAGCAGCTTAGCGCGGCGGGGCGGGGTAGATACGCAGTATTTT.